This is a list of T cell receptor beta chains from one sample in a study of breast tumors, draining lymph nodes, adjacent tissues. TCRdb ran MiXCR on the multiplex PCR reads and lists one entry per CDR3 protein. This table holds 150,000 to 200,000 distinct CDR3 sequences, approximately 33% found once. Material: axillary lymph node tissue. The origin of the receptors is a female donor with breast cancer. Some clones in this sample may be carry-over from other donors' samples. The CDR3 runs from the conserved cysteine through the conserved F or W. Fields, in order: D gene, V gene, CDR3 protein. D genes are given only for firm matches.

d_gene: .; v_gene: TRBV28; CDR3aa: CASSVESSPYEQYF
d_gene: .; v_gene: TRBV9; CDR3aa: CASSGTGVFPEAFF
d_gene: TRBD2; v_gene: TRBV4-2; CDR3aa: CASSQGRGGHNEQFF
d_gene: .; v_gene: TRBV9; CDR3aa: CASSATRNSGNTIYF
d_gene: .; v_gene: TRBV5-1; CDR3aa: CASSKQTRDTEAFF
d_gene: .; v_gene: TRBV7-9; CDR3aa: CASSLGQLNTEAFF
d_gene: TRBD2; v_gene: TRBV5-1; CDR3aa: CASSTGTSGSRITDTQYF
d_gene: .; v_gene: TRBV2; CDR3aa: CASSEEGVGTTYNEQFF
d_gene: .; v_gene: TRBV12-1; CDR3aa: CASSLGEHVGETQYF
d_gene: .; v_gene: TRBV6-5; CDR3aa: CASSYSGGSPNYGYTF
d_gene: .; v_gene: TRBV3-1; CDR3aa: CASSQDSPRLGGEQYF
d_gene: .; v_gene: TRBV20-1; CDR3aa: CSARPSGGQDTQYF
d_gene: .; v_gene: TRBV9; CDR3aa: CASSAPLRAEDTDTQYF
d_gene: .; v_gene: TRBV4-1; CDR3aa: CASSQADSPYGYTF
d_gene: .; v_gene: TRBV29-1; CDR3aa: CSVDSTSGCTDTQYF
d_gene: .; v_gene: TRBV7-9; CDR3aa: CASSEGGDGYTF
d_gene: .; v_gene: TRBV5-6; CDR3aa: CASSLAGLANEKLFF
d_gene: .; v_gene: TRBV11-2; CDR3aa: CASSLNRGYGYTF
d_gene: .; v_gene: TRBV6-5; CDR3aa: CASSYSYDKVYGYTF
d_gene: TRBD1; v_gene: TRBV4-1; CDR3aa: CASSPTGTESYEQYF
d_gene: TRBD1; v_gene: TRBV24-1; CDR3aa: CATSDGQGADYEQYF
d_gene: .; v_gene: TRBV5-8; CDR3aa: CASSLLGTGVGAYEQYF
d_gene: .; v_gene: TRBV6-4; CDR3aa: CASRLLGESLRETQYF
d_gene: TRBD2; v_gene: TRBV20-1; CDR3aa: CSALTGTSGFLAKNIQYF
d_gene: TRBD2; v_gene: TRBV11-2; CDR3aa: CASSPGLAYEQYF
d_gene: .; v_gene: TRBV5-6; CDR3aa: CASSFGQNSGANVLTF
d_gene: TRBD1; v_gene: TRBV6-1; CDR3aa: CASRPTGYNEQFF
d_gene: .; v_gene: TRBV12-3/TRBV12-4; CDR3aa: CASSLSGNSYEQYF
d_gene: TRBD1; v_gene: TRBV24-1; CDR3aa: CATRETGGTGELFF
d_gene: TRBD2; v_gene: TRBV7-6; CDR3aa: CASSSRSGAGGVRPQYF
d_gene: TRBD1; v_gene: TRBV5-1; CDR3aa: CASRGTGGNEQYF
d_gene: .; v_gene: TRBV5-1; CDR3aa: CASSLRDASPYNSPLHF
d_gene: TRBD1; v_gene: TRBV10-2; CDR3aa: CASTPRGQGATYEQYF
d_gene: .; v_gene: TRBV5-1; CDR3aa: CASSLEGGQETQYF
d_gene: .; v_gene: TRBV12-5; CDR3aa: CASGLLDVTPNEKLFF
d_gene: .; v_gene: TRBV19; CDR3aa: CASTPSGGGFTEAFF
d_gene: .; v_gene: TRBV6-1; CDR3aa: CASSRGGGGALGYTF
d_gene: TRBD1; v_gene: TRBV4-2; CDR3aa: CASSPSPGGISLGNEQFF